The 6 T cell receptor beta chains listed next were all sequenced from one sample in a study of shared clonotypes between healthy human individuals. The table came from immunoSEQ multiplex PCR; TCRdb's copy has only in-frame clones and leaves some out. The sample carries about 450,000 clones, roughly 77% recorded once. Input material: PBMCs. These receptors originate from a woman in her thirties or forties in good health. Some clones in this sample may be carry-over from other donors' samples.

The V call is TRBV7-2, the J call TRBJ2-5; no definite D call. Looked up from germline, CDR1 is SGHTA and CDR2 is FQGNSA. V lost 2 bases and J lost 5, with 18 bases in between. The CDR3 contains 16 residues. The CDR3 coding sequence is TGTGCCAGCAGCTTATGGCCCGCGGTGGAATGGGAGACCCAGTACTTC. Translated: CASSLWPAVEWETQYF.

This chain connects TRBV27 to TRBJ2-2; TRBD2 matches 8 bases. The ends lost 5 bases at V and 6 bases at J; junction bases unmatched: 14. In germline, CDR1 is MNHEY, CDR2 SMNVEV (reference sequence). The CDR3 loop spans 17 amino acids. CDR3 nucleotide sequence: TGTGCCAGCAGTCCCAGGGGCAGCGGGAGTTTCCCCGGGGAGCTGTTTTTT. This codes for CASSPRGSGSFPGELFF.

This chain connects TRBV29-1 to TRBJ2-3; 10 nucleotides align to TRBD2. CDR3 length equals 14 residues. The J segment lost 1 base and the V segment lost 7 bases, leaving 5 bases of the junction unmatched. The germline V gene encodes CDR1 SQVTM and CDR2 ANQGSEA. The CDR3 DNA sequence: TGCAGCGGGGGAGCGGGAGGGGGCACAGATACGCAGTATTTT. Translating gives CSGGAGGGTDTQYF.

CDR3 bases: TGTGCCACACCCCGGAGGGCAGCCAGTAATGAAAAACTGTTTTTT. Translating it yields CATPRRAASNEKLFF. J is TRBJ1-4 and V is TRBV27; no clear D. Germline lookup yields CDR1 MNHEY and CDR2 SMNVEV (reference sequence). Between the trimmed V and J ends, which lost 10 bases and 4 bases, there was a span of 19 bases. The CDR3 is made up of 15 amino acids.

The chain carries TRBV7-3 and TRBJ2-1; 11 bases agree with TRBD2. From germline, CDR1 is SGHTA and CDR2 FQGTGA. The length of the CDR3 is 16 residues. V was clipped by 2 bases and J by 7 bases; unmatched bases: 7. DNA for the CDR3: TGTGCCAGCAGCTTAGGGCGACTAGCGGGGAAAAATGAGCAGTTCTTC. The encoded protein is CASSLGRLAGKNEQFF.

Only one count was recorded for this clone. The CDR3: CASSNMGGNEQFF. The CDR3 DNA reads TGTGCCAGCTCAAACATGGGGGGCAATGAGCAGTTCTTC. V gene TRBV25-1 combines with J gene TRBJ2-1; D is possibly TRBD2 (6 bases). Trimming took 8 bases from V and 6 from J, leaving 14 bases between them. Germline V lookup: CDR1 MGHDK, CDR2 SYGVNS. The CDR3 is 13 amino acids.